This is a list of T cell receptor beta chains from one sample in a study of CD4+ T cells in melanoma. Assay: immunoSEQ multiplex PCR; the TCRdb copy retains only in-frame clones and omits some. The repertoire holds about 21,000 clones, with around 78% as singletons. The receptors were sampled from a human donor with melanoma. CDR3s include the opening cysteine and the closing phenylalanine or tryptophan. The D gene is left open where the match is weak. Clone size is stated in some rows and not others, as once, few, many or a class when expanded.

d_call	v_call	j_call	clone_size	cdr3_nt	cdr3_aa
NA	TRBV9	TRBJ1-3	NA	TGTGCCAGCAGCGTAGCTTCAGGTCGCTCTGGAAACACCATATATTTT	CASSVASGRSGNTIYF
TRBD1	TRBV6-1	TRBJ1-1	NA	TGTGCCAGCAGTCGGACCGGACAGGGGGCGAATGAAGCTTTCTTT	CASSRTGQGANEAFF
TRBD1	TRBV19	TRBJ1-2	NA	TGTGCCAGTAGTATCGACAGGGGGCTCACTGGCTACACCTTC	CASSIDRGLTGYTF
NA	TRBV27	TRBJ1-4	NA	TGTGCCAGCAGTTTCTTGGGACGGATCAATGAAAAACTGTTTTTT	CASSFLGRINEKLFF
NA	TRBV11-2	TRBJ2-7	NA	TGTGCCAGCAGCTCCCGGGACCTCTACGAGCAGTACTTC	CASSSRDLYEQYF
NA	TRBV4-1	TRBJ1-2	NA	TGCGCCAGCAGCCAAGTAGAGGGGGATGGCTACACCTTC	CASSQVEGDGYTF
TRBD2	TRBV7-6	TRBJ2-3	NA	TGTGCCAGCAGCCACCGGCTAGCGGGGGGTACAGATACGCAGTATTTT	CASSHRLAGGTDTQYF
NA	TRBV29-1	TRBJ2-3	NA	TGCAGCGACCGGAAGACAGGCTCCCAATCTACGCAGTATTTT	CSDRKTGSQSTQYF
NA	TRBV6-5	TRBJ1-6	NA	TGTGCCAGCGGGCCGAAATATAATTCACCCCTCCACTTT	CASGPKYNSPLHF
NA	TRBV6-6	TRBJ2-7	few	TGTGCCAGCAGTTACTCGGACATAAGGAGCCACGAGCAGTACTTC	CASSYSDIRSHEQYF
NA	TRBV10-2	TRBJ2-6	once	TGCGCCAGCGGAACAGGGTTCCTACTGGGGGCCAACGTCCTGACTTTC	CASGTGFLLGANVLTF
TRBD1	TRBV5-5	TRBJ1-2	once	TGTGCCAGCTCCACGGCCGGGGAGGGGGCGCAAGGCTACACCTTC	CASSTAGEGAQGYTF
TRBD1	TRBV10-3	TRBJ2-7	NA	TGTGCCATCAGTGACCTGACAGGGGGCTACGAGCAGTACTTC	CAISDLTGGYEQYF
NA	TRBV5-1	TRBJ2-7	NA	TGCGCCAGCAGCTTCACCGGTCCGGCCTACGAGCAGTACTTC	CASSFTGPAYEQYF
NA	TRBV6-1	TRBJ1-1	once	TGTGCCAGCAGAGGGGGTTCTAGGAGCACTGAAGCTTTCTTT	CASRGGSRSTEAFF
NA	TRBV20-1	TRBJ2-1	NA	TGCAGTGCTAGGATGGGCTACGAGCAGTTCTTC	CSARMGYEQFF
NA	TRBV7-6	TRBJ1-5	NA	TGTGCCAGCAGCTTAGGGGTTGGGGGGGCCCAGCATTTT	CASSLGVGGAQHF
TRBD1	TRBV18	TRBJ1-1	once	TGTGCCAGCTTACCACAGGGGCTGAACACTGAAGCTTTCTTT	CASLPQGLNTEAFF
NA	TRBV2	TRBJ1-4	NA	TGTGCCAGCAGTGATTGGGAAAAACTGTTTTTT	CASSDWEKLFF
NA	TRBV7-9	TRBJ2-7	NA	TGTGCCAGCAGCCTTCCGTGGGGCCACGAGCAGTACTTC	CASSLPWGHEQYF
NA	TRBV6-1	TRBJ2-1	NA	TGTGCCAGCAGTGAAGCGGTAAGAGGGGGGCAGCAGTTCTTC	CASSEAVRGGQQFF
NA	TRBV10-1	TRBJ1-1	NA	TGCGCCAGCAGTGAGGGGAAAGGGTTCCAGGGATCGTGGACTGAAGCTTTCTTT	CASSEGKGFQGSWTEAFF
NA	TRBV7-3	TRBJ2-1	NA	TGTGCCAGCAGCCCCGAGAGGGCACTAGGGAAAATCTTC	CASSPERALGKIF
NA	TRBV7-7	TRBJ2-6	NA	TGTGCCAGCACCGGCTCTGGGGCCAACGTCCTGACTTTC	CASTGSGANVLTF
NA	TRBV18	TRBJ1-5	NA	TGTGCCAGCTCACCAGGAGCCGGCTACAATCAGCCCCAGCATTTT	CASSPGAGYNQPQHF
TRBD1	TRBV5-1	TRBJ2-5	once	TGCGCCAGCAGCGCTACAGGGGGCCCAAACCAAGAGACCCAGTACTTC	CASSATGGPNQETQYF
TRBD1	TRBV7-3	TRBJ2-1	NA	TGTGCCAGCAGCGGACAGGGGGCCCCCTACAATGAGCAGTTCTTC	CASSGQGAPYNEQFF
NA	TRBV6-5	TRBJ2-1	NA	TGTGCCAGCAGTTACTCGCGGGTTGACCCCTACAATGAGCAGTTCTTC	CASSYSRVDPYNEQFF
TRBD1	TRBV5-1	TRBJ2-1	NA	TGCGCCAGCAGCTTGGAAGGGACAGATAGATACAATGAGCAGTTCTTC	CASSLEGTDRYNEQFF
NA	TRBV5-1	TRBJ1-4	NA	TGCGCCAGCAGCCCAGGGGTCATCCCTAATGAAAAACTGTTTTTT	CASSPGVIPNEKLFF
NA	TRBV30	TRBJ2-6	NA	TGTGCCTGGACCGTGAAGGGCTCTGGGGCCAACGTCCTGACTTTC	CAWTVKGSGANVLTF
NA	TRBV7-6	TRBJ1-2	NA	TGTGCCAGCAGCTGGGGGTGGGGAGAGGGGTATGGCTACACCTTC	CASSWGWGEGYGYTF
NA	TRBV29-1	TRBJ1-1	NA	TGCAGCGTTGTCCCAGCGAACACTGAAGCTTTCTTT	CSVVPANTEAFF
NA	TRBV30	TRBJ2-3	NA	TGTGCCTGGAGTGTACGGGCTACGCGCACAGATACGCAGTATTTT	CAWSVRATRTDTQYF
NA	TRBV5-1	TRBJ2-4	few	TGCGCCAGCAGCTTGGAGTCTCCCGGCCCAGACAACATTCAGTACTTC	CASSLESPGPDNIQYF
NA	TRBV5-4	TRBJ1-2	NA	TGTGCCAGCAGCTTGGTGAACCTCTATGGCTACACCTTC	CASSLVNLYGYTF
NA	TRBV6-1	TRBJ1-2	NA	TGTGCCTCAGGGGAAAACTATGGCTACACCTTC	CASGENYGYTF
TRBD1	TRBV27	TRBJ2-7	NA	TGTGCCAGCAGTTTGAAGCCTAAAAGGTGGGACAGTGAGACCTACGAGCAGTACTTC	CASSLKPKRWDSETYEQYF
NA	TRBV18	TRBJ1-1	NA	TGTGCCAGCTCAGATCGACCGAACACTGAAGCTTTCTTT	CASSDRPNTEAFF
NA	TRBV9	TRBJ1-4	NA	TGTGCCAGCAGCGCGGGGGGGACAAAGGTTCGATCGGGGCTGTTTTTT	CASSAGGTKVRSGLFF
NA	TRBV5-1	TRBJ2-3	once	TGCGCCAGCAGCTTTGGGCGAGCTGGTGGCACAGATACGCAGTATTTT	CASSFGRAGGTDTQYF
NA	TRBV4-1	TRBJ2-1	NA	TGCGCCAGCAGCCAAGAGGGTTTTAGTACTATAAGCTCCTACAATGAGCAGTTCTTC	CASSQEGFSTISSYNEQFF
NA	TRBV6-1	TRBJ2-2	NA	TGTGCCAGCAGTGAAAACCCCAGCGTCACCGGGGAGCTGTTTTTT	CASSENPSVTGELFF
TRBD1	TRBV19	TRBJ1-2	few	TGTGCCAGTAGTATTGGACAGGGTTCTGCTGGCTACACCTTC	CASSIGQGSAGYTF
NA	TRBV7-2	TRBJ2-1	NA	TGTGCCAGCAGCTTATGGGGTTTCGGCTATGAGCAGTTCTTC	CASSLWGFGYEQFF
TRBD1	TRBV25-1	TRBJ1-2	few	TGTGCCAGCGCGAGGACAGGGATCTATGGCTACACCTTC	CASARTGIYGYTF
TRBD1	TRBV6-6	TRBJ1-1	NA	TGTGCCAGTACTTCAGGGGGATTTAACACTGAAGCTTTCTTT	CASTSGGFNTEAFF
NA	TRBV4-2	TRBJ2-5	NA	TGTGCCAGCAGCTTTCATGCGGGGAATATGGCTGGCGGGCAAGAGACCCAGTACTTC	CASSFHAGNMAGGQETQYF
TRBD1	TRBV27	TRBJ1-3	NA	TGTGCCAGCAGCCTCTCCGGGACAGGGGCCGGAAACACCATATATTTT	CASSLSGTGAGNTIYF
NA	TRBV29-1	TRBJ2-7	once	TGCAGCGTTGATTCCGGTACTCTCACCGAGCAGTACTTC	CSVDSGTLTEQYF
NA	TRBV5-5	TRBJ2-7	NA	TGTGCCAGCAGCCCGGGGTACGAGCAGTACTTC	CASSPGYEQYF
TRBD1	TRBV12-5	TRBJ1-5	NA	TGTGCTAGTGGTTTGGGCCGGGACAGGGCCGACAATCAGCCCCAGCATTTT	CASGLGRDRADNQPQHF
NA	TRBV7-9	TRBJ2-7	NA	TGTGCCAGCAGCCAAACACAGGGTTGGAGCTCCTACGAGCAGTACTTC	CASSQTQGWSSYEQYF
TRBD1	TRBV2	TRBJ2-4	NA	TGTGCCAGCATGACAGGGTTTCGGAACCAAAACATTCAGTACTTC	CASMTGFRNQNIQYF
NA	TRBV30	TRBJ2-2	NA	TGTGCCTGGGTTCCGGGGGGCTTAAACACCGGGGAGCTGTTTTTT	CAWVPGGLNTGELFF
NA	TRBV6-5	TRBJ2-5	NA	TGTGCCAGCAGTTACCCGGGTGCTCCAGAGACCCAGTACTTC	CASSYPGAPETQYF
TRBD1	TRBV18	TRBJ1-2	NA	TGTGCCAGCTCACCAACGGTACAGGGGGAGACCTATGGCTACACCTTC	CASSPTVQGETYGYTF